This T cell receptor beta chain was documented in a study of T cell clonality in common variable immunodeficiency (dated by TCRdb to 2015 to 2017). Broad study findings and their caveats: Correlations between repertoire features and clinical complications were limited by patient heterogeneity within the CVID cohort. Reportedly, TCRbeta sequences from CVID had fewer deletions and N-nucleotide insertions, and highly modified clones with 13 or more V deletions were absent from CVID. Even though DNA input was the same, control samples had an average of around 82,000 unique sequences each, compared with approximately 32,000 in CVID samples. Compared with healthy controls, CVID subjects showed increased TCRbeta clonality (t-test p = 0.018), a feature most characteristic of about a third of subjects. Healthy controls shared more TCRbeta clones with each other than CVID subjects shared among themselves (p < 0.0001). The authors noted that sequencing repertoires of T cell subpopulations would be needed to clarify what caused the increased clonality in CVID.

Standard criteria, namely reduction of serum IgG, IgA and/or IgM below the normal range together with specific antibody deficiency, were applied for the diagnosis of CVID. The CVID group comprised 45 or so subjects, approximately 15 female and roughly 29 male, aged roughly 8 to 65 years with a mean age of around 41. Most CVID patients and most healthy controls were of Caucasian heritage. At the time of study participation, every CVID subject had been on replacement immunoglobulin therapy for one year or longer. No CVID subject was ill or taking immunomodulatory or immunosuppressive medication when blood was collected. Heparinized peripheral whole blood samples of about 4.5 to 8 ml were collected from each donor. TCRbeta CDR3 repertoires were sequenced from genomic DNA of adults with common variable immune deficiency (CVID) and healthy adult controls. To isolate peripheral blood mononuclear cells, diluted blood was subjected to density centrifugation over Hypaque 1077 or Ficoll-Paque. Genomic DNA was obtained from unsorted mononuclear cells using either Qiagen column purification or a centrifugation-based method.

For sequencing input, CVID and control samples contributed equivalent amounts of genomic DNA. For every sample, a 60 bp segment covering the rearranged TCRbeta CDR3 region was amplified and then sequenced. The immunoSEQ assay, a bias-corrected multiplex PCR combined with high-throughput sequencing, was used to amplify TCRbeta. The study's own analysis went as follows. Each unique nucleotide sequence was treated as a clone and annotated with V, D and J genes, copy number and frequency. Sequences were labeled productive if in frame, and non-productive if out of frame or containing stop codons. As previously described, Shannon's entropy was used to calculate clonality. The predicted amino acid sequences of productive clones were used to derive the mean CDR3 Kyte-Doolittle hydropathy. Using the R hclust function, scaled V gene usage was clustered hierarchically with Manhattan distance and complete linkage. Sharing of clones by CDR3 amino acid sequence was evaluated through resampling of 12 repertoires per group over 100 rounds. The repertoires were searched for about 70 published EBV-specific TCRbeta sequences and some 240 published CMV-specific TCRbeta sequences. After two CVID samples that produced fewer than 10,000 sequences were dropped from the analysis, some 40 CVID repertoires remained. TCRdb's version of the immuneACCESS table is confined to in-frame rearrangements and falls short of the full clone set. An unresolved V gene accounts for under half of the shortfall where checked; the remainder is of unknown origin. The V and J calls and clone size are taken from that table; D and trimming were inferred from the DNA. The sample features fewer than 40,000 clones, and none is a singleton. Clones ranked in the top ten supply approximately 5.4% of the sample.

After removal of 6 bases from V and 3 bases from J, the junction retains 2 bases not matched to a gene. From its cysteine to its phenylalanine, the CDR3 spans 12 amino acids. The DNA shown is the part of the CDR3 that was read: 27 bases, in frame from base 1. Looking up the germline V gene yields CDR1 SQVTM and CDR2 ANQGSEA. For this clone: Which antigen it targets is not known. The DNA ends 3 residues before the CDR3 does, and the rest of the CDR3 is filled in from the germline J gene.

Source material: peripheral blood mononuclear cells. The TCR sequence derives from a human donor with common variable immunodeficiency. This receptor chain uses TRBV29-1 and TRBJ2-7; TRBD1 agrees with 10 junctional bases. The CDR3 has the sequence CSVGQGIYEQYF. Partial CDR3 DNA: TGCAGCGTGGGACAGGGGATCTACGAG.